These T cell receptor beta chains were read from a single sample in a study of cytomegalovirus exposure and HLA in healthy donors. Clones were sequenced by immunoSEQ multiplex PCR, and TCRdb holds only the in-frame ones, with some missing. The table shows about 240,000 clones, with 80% to 85% occurring only once. Sequenced material: PBMCs. The source of these receptors is an older woman in good health and CMV-seropositive. CDR3s include the opening cysteine and the closing phenylalanine or tryptophan. A D gene is named only where the DNA matches it firmly. Size values are once, few and many counts, or a class for expanded clones, and some rows have none.

abundance,d_gene,v_gene,j_gene,CDR3nt,CDR3aa
NA,TRBD1,TRBV19,TRBJ2-7,TGTGCCAGTAGTATCCAACAGGGGGCTTCATACGAGCAGTACTTC,CASSIQQGASYEQYF
NA,NA,TRBV21-1,TRBJ2-1,TGTGCCAGCAGCAAAGGAGACAGGGCCCGCAATGAGCAGTTCTTC,CASSKGDRARNEQFF
once,NA,TRBV20-1,TRBJ1-4,TGCAGTGCGGGCACCGGGAGGGAACTGTTTTTT,CSAGTGRELFF
NA,NA,TRBV11-2,TRBJ2-3,TGTGCCAGCCGGAGACGGGAACGTTCTAGCACAGATACGCAGTATTTT,CASRRRERSSTDTQYF
once,TRBD1,TRBV10-3,TRBJ1-2,TGTGCCATCAGCGGGACAGAGGATGGCTACACCTTC,CAISGTEDGYTF
NA,NA,TRBV6-4,TRBJ2-3,TGTGCCAGCAGTGAACAGCTCGGAGAGGGAACAGATACGCAGTATTTT,CASSEQLGEGTDTQYF
once,TRBD1,TRBV7-9,TRBJ1-4,TGTGCCAGCAGTCCCGGGACAGGGGTGCCAACTAATGAAAAACTGTTTTTT,CASSPGTGVPTNEKLFF
NA,TRBD1,TRBV6-1,TRBJ2-7,TGTGCCAGCAGTGTGGGTTCCAGGGGGCTTTACGAGCAGTACTTC,CASSVGSRGLYEQYF
NA,NA,TRBV28,TRBJ1-5,TGTGCCAGCAGGGGAGATAGCAATCAGCCCCAGCATTTT,CASRGDSNQPQHF
few,NA,TRBV5-4,TRBJ1-2,TGTGCCAGCAGCTTGGGAGCTGCTAACTATGGCTACACCTTC,CASSLGAANYGYTF
NA,NA,TRBV7-9,TRBJ2-6,TGTGCCAGCACCTCCACGCTAGCTTCGCGACCCACTGGGGCCAACGTCCTGACTTTC,CASTSTLASRPTGANVLTF
NA,TRBD1,TRBV7-9,TRBJ2-5,TGTGCCAGCAGCTCTCTACAGGGGGATGAGACCCAGTACTTC,CASSSLQGDETQYF
NA,NA,TRBV27,TRBJ2-7,TGTGCCAGCAGTGGGGGGTGGGAGCAGTACTTC,CASSGGWEQYF
NA,TRBD2,TRBV5-4,TRBJ2-1,TGTGCCAGCAGCCTGGGACTAGCGGTCACGAGGGGGAACAATGAGCAGTTCTTC,CASSLGLAVTRGNNEQFF
once,TRBD1,TRBV5-1,TRBJ2-5,TGCGCCAGCAGCCCAACCGGGACAGGGCAAGAGACCCAGTACTTC,CASSPTGTGQETQYF
NA,NA,TRBV6-1,TRBJ2-5,TGTGCCAGCGGAGGGTTTGGAGAGACCCAGTACTTC,CASGGFGETQYF
NA,NA,TRBV5-1,TRBJ2-7,TGCGCCAGCAGCCCACTGGCGGGCGCCTCCTACGAGCAGTACTTC,CASSPLAGASYEQYF
NA,NA,TRBV6-1,TRBJ2-7,TGTGCCAGTCTCTCGGGAGTAGTCCACGAGCAGTACTTC,CASLSGVVHEQYF
NA,NA,TRBV4-1,TRBJ2-1,TGCGCCAGCAGCCATGCCCAGGGTGTCTCCTACAATGAGCAGTTCTTC,CASSHAQGVSYNEQFF
NA,TRBD2,TRBV6-1,TRBJ2-3,TGTGCCAGCAGCCTAGCGGAGAGCACAGATACGCAGTATTTT,CASSLAESTDTQYF
once,TRBD2,TRBV4-1,TRBJ2-1,TGCGCCAGCAGCTTGCTGGGACTAGCGGGAGGGTACAATGAGCAGTTCTTC,CASSLLGLAGGYNEQFF
NA,NA,TRBV14,TRBJ1-2,TGTGCCAGCAGCCAAGGTATGGACAGATATGGCTACACCTTC,CASSQGMDRYGYTF
NA,TRBD1,TRBV19,TRBJ1-1,TGTGCCAGTAGTACCTTGGACAGGCTGTACACTGAAGCTTTCTTT,CASSTLDRLYTEAFF
NA,TRBD1,TRBV27,TRBJ1-5,TGTGCCAGCAGTCCAGACAGGGGAAGCAATCAGCCCCAGCATTTT,CASSPDRGSNQPQHF
NA,NA,TRBV7-9,TRBJ2-7,TGTTCCAGCAGCCGGCGGGACGGGGCTCGCGAGCAGTACTTC,CSSSRRDGAREQYF
few,NA,TRBV5-1,TRBJ2-4,TGCGCCAGCAGCCCGGGGGACAGAGGACGGGAGTACTTC,CASSPGDRGREYF
NA,TRBD2,TRBV4-1,TRBJ2-7,TGCGCCAGCAGCCCCCGACTAGCGGAATACGAGCAGTACTTC,CASSPRLAEYEQYF
NA,TRBD2,TRBV7-3,TRBJ2-1,TGTGCCAGCAGCCAGTCTAGCGGGAGGGTCGGCTACAATGAGCAGTTCTTC,CASSQSSGRVGYNEQFF
few,NA,TRBV7-7,TRBJ2-1,TGTGCCAGCAGCCTAGGCGGGGTTAATGAGCAGTTCTTC,CASSLGGVNEQFF
NA,NA,TRBV4-1,TRBJ2-5,TGCGCCAGCAGCCAAGACCCTAGCGTTGTGGAGACCCAGTACTTC,CASSQDPSVVETQYF
NA,NA,TRBV28,TRBJ1-3,TGTGCCAGCAGTTTCGTAACAGTTGGAAACACCATATATTTT,CASSFVTVGNTIYF
NA,NA,TRBV29-1,TRBJ2-7,TGCAGCGTCCGAAAGGGAGTGGGCGGCTCCTACGAGCAGTACTTC,CSVRKGVGGSYEQYF
few,NA,TRBV27,TRBJ1-5,TGTGCCAGCAGTTTATCGGCAGGGTGGGGCAATTGGCCCCAGCATTTT,CASSLSAGWGNWPQHF
NA,NA,TRBV10-3,TRBJ2-1,TGTGCCATCAGTGCCACTCTCCCCGGCGGCCACAATGAGCAGTTCTTC,CAISATLPGGHNEQFF
NA,NA,TRBV2,TRBJ1-3,TGTGCCAGCAGTGTGTCGAGTTACTCTGGAAACACCATATATTTT,CASSVSSYSGNTIYF
once,NA,TRBV6-1,TRBJ1-2,TGTGCCAGCAGTGCCGCAGTCTATGGCTACACCTTC,CASSAAVYGYTF
NA,TRBD1,TRBV4-1,TRBJ1-2,TGCGCCAGCAGCCAAGGTAACCAGGGGGCAGGAGGCTACACCTTC,CASSQGNQGAGGYTF
NA,TRBD2,TRBV5-6,TRBJ2-7,TGTGCCAGCAGTCTTACTAGCGGGGGACGGGTTTGG,CASSLTSGGRVW
NA,NA,TRBV1,TRBJ2-4,TGCACCAGCAGCCAACACTACCTCGAGCGGGAGAATGGCAAAAACATTCAGTACTTC,CTSSQHYLERENGKNIQYF
NA,NA,TRBV28,TRBJ1-4,TGTGCCAGCAGTCTCATCAGGGGAATTGAAAAACTGTTTTTT,CASSLIRGIEKLFF
NA,TRBD1,TRBV28,TRBJ2-3,TGTGCCAGCAGTTTAATGGGACAGCGTAGGGGTACGCAGTATTTT,CASSLMGQRRGTQYF
NA,TRBD2,TRBV27,TRBJ2-1,TGTGCCAGCGGCCCTTATAGCGGGAGAGATCATGAGCAGTTCTTC,CASGPYSGRDHEQFF
NA,TRBD2,TRBV11-2,TRBJ2-2,TGTGCCAGCAGCTTAGCTAGCGGGAGTATAGGGACCGGGGAGCTGTTTTTT,CASSLASGSIGTGELFF
NA,NA,TRBV6-5,TRBJ1-1,TGTGCCAGCAGTTTACAGGTTTTAGCAAGGAACACTGAAGCTTTCTTT,CASSLQVLARNTEAFF
NA,NA,TRBV9,TRBJ2-1,TGTGCCAGCGGGAGACGGGTCAATGAGCAGTTCTTC,CASGRRVNEQFF
NA,TRBD2,TRBV5-1,TRBJ2-7,TGCGCCAGCAAGCCGGGAGGGGGCTACGAGCAGTACTTC,CASKPGGGYEQYF
NA,NA,TRBV5-4,TRBJ1-2,TGTGCCAGCAGCCCCCGTCAGGGGAACTATGGCTACACCTTC,CASSPRQGNYGYTF
once,NA,TRBV5-1,TRBJ2-5,TGCGCCAGCAGCTTCGGGGTGTCTCGCGCTAGCTCGAGTGAGTACTTC,CASSFGVSRASSSEYF
NA,NA,TRBV18,TRBJ1-1,TGTGCCAGCTCGCAGGGGCAGGTCGTGAACACTGAAGCTTTCTTT,CASSQGQVVNTEAFF
NA,NA,TRBV11-2,TRBJ2-1,TGTGCCAGCAGCCCCTATGAAACCGGGAGAGGGGTCAATGAGCAGTTCTTC,CASSPYETGRGVNEQFF
once,TRBD1,TRBV19,TRBJ1-2,TGTGCCAGTAGAAAAACCACGGACAGGGATGATGGTGGCTACACCTTC,CASRKTTDRDDGGYTF
few,TRBD2,TRBV5-6,TRBJ2-3,TGTGCCAGCAGCTTTGGGGGGACTAGCGCCCCCACAGATACGCAGTATTTT,CASSFGGTSAPTDTQYF
NA,TRBD2,TRBV7-3,TRBJ2-3,TGTGCCAGCAGCTCTAGAGTAGCGGGAGGAGATACGCAGTATTTT,CASSSRVAGGDTQYF
NA,TRBD2,TRBV7-6,TRBJ2-1,TGTGCCAGCAGCTCACTAGCGGGAGGAAAGTATGAGCAGTTCTTC,CASSSLAGGKYEQFF
NA,TRBD1,TRBV7-2,TRBJ2-7,TGTGCCAGCAGCCTCAGACAGGGGATTAGGACCTACGAGCAGTACTTC,CASSLRQGIRTYEQYF
once,TRBD2,TRBV6-4,TRBJ2-3,TGTGCCAGCAAATCGCGCGGGAGTTTAGGAGATACGCAGTATTTT,CASKSRGSLGDTQYF
NA,NA,TRBV28,TRBJ2-7,TGTGCCAGCAGTCTCCAGTATTACGAGCAGTACTTC,CASSLQYYEQYF
NA,NA,TRBV7-9,TRBJ2-7,TGTGCCAGCAGCTCCGGAGGAGAGTACGAGCAGTACTTC,CASSSGGEYEQYF
NA,TRBD1,TRBV30,TRBJ2-7,TGTGCCTGGAGGGGGGGACAGGGCCACTACGAGCAGTACTTC,CAWRGGQGHYEQYF